This is a list of T cell receptor beta chains from one sample in a study of T cells in Graves' hyperthyroidism and ophthalmopathy. TCRdb fed the multiplex PCR reads into MiXCR, producing one record per CDR3 protein. The sample lists about 580,000 distinct CDR3 sequences; 14% were seen once. The sequencing sample was made of blood. The receptors stem from a woman in her 30s with Graves' hyperthyroidism that later progressed to Graves' ophthalmopathy. CDR3s include the opening cysteine and the closing phenylalanine or tryptophan. Fields, in order: D gene, clone size, CDR3 length, J gene, V gene, CDR3 protein, CDR3 DNA. The D gene is left open where the match is weak. Rows may omit the clone size; those that give it use once, few, many or a size class.

NA few 15 TRBJ2-3 TRBV11-2 CASSFGAISTDTQYF TGTGCCAGCAGCTTCGGAGCGATTAGCACAGATACGCAGTATTTT
NA many 16 TRBJ1-2 TRBV7-9 CASSLVGRGSLYGYTF TGTGCCAGCAGCTTAGTCGGCAGGGGATCTCTCTATGGCTACACCTTC
NA few 15 TRBJ2-1 TRBV5-1 CASSSGLLRDNEQFF TGCGCCAGCAGCTCGGGACTTTTACGAGACAATGAGCAGTTCTTC
NA many 14 TRBJ1-4 TRBV6-1 CASSEHQKNEKLFF TGTGCCAGCAGTGAACACCAGAAAAATGAAAAACTGTTTTTT
NA NA 14 TRBJ2-1 TRBV6-2/TRBV6-3 CASRSLRGTRGQFF TGTGCCAGCAGGTCCCTAAGGGGGACCAGGGGGCAGTTCTTC
NA many 16 TRBJ1-1 TRBV28 CASSLGVFRGKTEAFF TGTGCCAGCAGTTTAGGGGTCTTCCGGGGGAAGACTGAAGCTTTCTTT
NA many 14 TRBJ2-7 TRBV6-2/TRBV6-3 CASEHEGYYYEQYF TGTGCCAGCGAACACGAGGGGTACTACTACGAGCAGTACTTC
NA many 15 TRBJ2-2 TRBV6-1 CASSFQWGNTGELFF TGTGCCAGCAGTTTCCAGTGGGGGAACACCGGGGAGCTGTTTTTT
TRBD1 many 16 TRBJ1-5 TRBV28 CASSRTGEGDNQPQHF TGTGCCAGCAGTCGGACAGGGGAGGGCGACAATCAGCCCCAGCATTTT
NA NA 13 TRBJ2-5 TRBV9 CASSDSYLKTQYF TGTGCCAGCAGCGACTCGTACTTAAAGACCCAGTACTTC
TRBD1 many 15 TRBJ2-7 TRBV19 CASSIRDRDRYEQYF TGTGCCAGTAGTATAAGGGACAGGGATCGCTACGAGCAGTACTTC
NA NA 16 TRBJ2-7 TRBV6-5 CASSYSITIGTGEQYF TGTGCCAGCAGTTACTCGATTACTATAGGCACGGGCGAGCAGTACTTC
NA many 14 TRBJ2-2 TRBV7-2 CASTTTWNTGELFF TGTGCCAGCACCACAACCTGGAACACCGGGGAGCTGTTTTTT
TRBD2 NA 16 TRBJ2-3 TRBV7-2 CASSSFSGSEAGTQYF TGTGCCAGCAGCTCCTTTAGCGGGAGTGAGGCAGGTACGCAGTATTTT
TRBD1 many 17 TRBJ2-3 TRBV4-1 CASSRHTTGDGADTQYF TGCGCCAGCAGCCGACATACGACAGGGGACGGGGCAGATACGCAGTATTTT
NA many 15 TRBJ2-5 TRBV18 CASSPNGGREETQYF TGTGCCAGCTCACCCAACGGGGGGCGCGAAGAGACCCAGTACTTC
NA many 13 TRBJ1-2 TRBV15 CATSRDLTGGYTF TGTGCCACCAGCAGAGATTTGACAGGCGGCTACACCTTC
TRBD2 NA 13 TRBJ2-1 TRBV19 CASSMGTSGSKLF TGTGCCAGTAGTATGGGGACTAGCGGGAGTAAACTCTTC
NA many 14 TRBJ1-2 TRBV3-1 CASSLLGSNYGYTF TGTGCCAGCAGCCTCCTGGGTTCGAACTATGGCTACACCTTC
TRBD1 few 17 TRBJ1-1 TRBV4-3 CASSQDMGQGWNTEAFF TGCGCCAGCAGCCAAGATATGGGACAGGGGTGGAACACTGAAGCTTTCTTT
NA NA 13 TRBJ2-7 TRBV6-2/TRBV6-3 CASSPLGFYEQYF TGTGCCAGCAGTCCGCTCGGCTTCTACGAGCAGTACTTC
TRBD2 NA 15 TRBJ2-7 TRBV10-3 CAISKLTGTSSEQYF TGTGCCATCAGTAAATTGACCGGGACTAGCAGCGAGCAGTACTTC
NA many 13 TRBJ2-7 TRBV6-1 CASLRIFPYEQYF TGTGCCAGTTTACGGATTTTCCCCTACGAGCAGTACTTC
TRBD2 NA 16 TRBJ2-2 TRBV6-5 CASSYGLAAPNGELFF TGTGCCAGCAGTTACGGGCTAGCGGCCCCCAACGGGGAGCTGTTTTTT
NA NA 15 TRBJ1-5 TRBV6-2/TRBV6-3 CASSPRDIDNQPQHF TGTGCCAGCAGTCCCCGGGACATCGACAATCAGCCCCAGCATTTT
TRBD2 NA 20 TRBJ2-3 TRBV6-5 CASSLPWTSGRGVRTDTQYF TGTGCCAGCAGTCTACCTTGGACTAGCGGGAGAGGGGTACGCACAGATACGCAGTATTTT
TRBD2 few 16 TRBJ2-1 TRBV28 CASSLWSGSSYNEQFF TGTGCCAGCAGTTTATGGAGCGGGAGTTCCTACAATGAGCAGTTCTTC
TRBD1 many 15 TRBJ1-5 TRBV4-1 CASSLAGQGSQPQHF TGCGCCAGCAGCCTAGCCGGACAGGGTAGTCAGCCCCAGCATTTT
NA many 13 TRBJ1-1 TRBV29-1 CSVGRDLWSEAFF TGCAGCGTTGGTAGGGATCTCTGGTCTGAAGCTTTCTTT
TRBD2 many 17 TRBJ2-1 TRBV29-1 CSADPAASGSPLNEQFF TGCAGCGCCGACCCGGCGGCTAGCGGGAGCCCCCTCAATGAGCAGTTCTTC
TRBD2 many 19 TRBJ2-1 TRBV7-9 CASSLALGTSGRATDEQFF TGTGCCAGCAGCTTAGCTTTGGGAACTAGCGGGAGGGCCACAGATGAGCAGTTCTTC
NA NA 13 TRBJ2-4 TRBV7-9 CASSLDERRIQYF TGTGCCAGCAGCTTGGACGAGCGGCGAATTCAGTACTTC
TRBD1 many 12 TRBJ2-1 TRBV29-1 CSYTGTGNEQFF TGCAGCTACACCGGGACAGGTAATGAGCAGTTCTTC
TRBD2 NA 15 TRBJ2-1 TRBV15 CATSRTSGSYNEQFF TGTGCCACCAGCAGGACTAGCGGTTCCTACAATGAGCAGTTCTTC
NA NA 17 TRBJ1-5 TRBV28 CASSLTPPRQVNQPRHF TGTGCCAGCAGTTTAACGCCCCCGCGACAGGTCAATCAGCCCCGGCATTTT
NA many 16 TRBJ2-6 TRBV27 CASSSSSHSGANVLTF TGTGCCAGCAGTTCCTCCTCCCACTCTGGGGCCAACGTCCTGACTTTC
NA many 14 TRBJ1-1 TRBV20-1 CSARDSPSSTEAFF TGCAGTGCTAGAGATAGCCCTTCGAGCACTGAAGCTTTCTTT
NA many 14 TRBJ1-6 TRBV10-3 CAIRKDSENSPLHF TGTGCCATCAGAAAGGACAGCGAAAATTCACCCCTCCACTTT
NA many 15 TRBJ2-1 TRBV11-1 CASSPALEKKNEQFF TGTGCCAGCAGCCCTGCCCTAGAAAAGAAAAATGAGCAGTTCTTC
TRBD2 NA 16 TRBJ2-3 TRBV14 CASSQAAAGVSDTQYF TGTGCCAGCAGCCAAGCTGCGGCGGGAGTGTCAGATACGCAGTATTTT
NA NA 16 TRBJ1-2 TRBV7-9 CASSLAGASGNSGYTF TGTGCCAGCAGCTTAGCTGGCGCCTCGGGGAACAGTGGCTACACCTTC
TRBD2 few 18 TRBJ2-3 TRBV24-1 CATSDPRGREGLTDTQYF TGTGCCACCAGTGATCCGCGAGGGCGGGAGGGCCTGACAGATACGCAGTATTTT
TRBD2 few 15 TRBJ2-1 TRBV7-2 CASSPGLAGVVEQFF TGTGCCAGCAGCCCGGGACTAGCGGGAGTTGTTGAGCAGTTCTTC